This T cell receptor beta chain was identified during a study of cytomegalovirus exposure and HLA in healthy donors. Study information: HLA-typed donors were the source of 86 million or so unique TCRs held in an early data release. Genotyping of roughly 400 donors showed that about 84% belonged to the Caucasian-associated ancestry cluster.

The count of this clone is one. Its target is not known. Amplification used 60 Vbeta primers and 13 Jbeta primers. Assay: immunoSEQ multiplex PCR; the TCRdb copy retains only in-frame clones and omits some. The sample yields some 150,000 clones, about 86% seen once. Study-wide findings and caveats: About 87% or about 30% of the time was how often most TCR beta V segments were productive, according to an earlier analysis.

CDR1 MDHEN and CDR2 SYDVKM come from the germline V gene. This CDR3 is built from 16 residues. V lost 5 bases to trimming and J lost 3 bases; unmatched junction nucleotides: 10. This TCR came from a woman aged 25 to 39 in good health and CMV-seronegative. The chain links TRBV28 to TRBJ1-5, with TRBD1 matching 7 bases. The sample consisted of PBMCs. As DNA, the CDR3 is TGTGCCAGCAGTCATACAGGGGAGCCGGTCAATCAGCCCCAGCATTTT. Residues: CASSHTGEPVNQPQHF.